This TCR beta chain was retrieved from a study of blood T cell repertoires in COVID-19. Across the whole study: T cells, B-cell-depleted T cells, or PBMCs provided the cDNA or gDNA that served as material.

TCRdb keeps only in-frame clones here, not all; method: immunoSEQ multiplex PCR. The data hold some 520,000 clones, with 75% to 90% observed a single time. V lost 5 bases, J lost 1 base, and 4 bases stayed unmatched. This CDR3 comprises 16 residues. Germline V gene lookup returns CDR1 LNHNV and CDR2 YYDKDF (reference sequence). The rearrangement joins TRBV15 to TRBJ2-3; TRBD2 aligns across 12 bases. This clonotype was obtained from a man aged 18-30 years with COVID-19, enrolled during active disease. The sample comprised peripheral blood. Here the CDR3 DNA reads TGTGCCACCAGCGGCCGACTAGCGGGGGGCACAGATACGCAGTATTTT. Protein sequence: CATSGRLAGGTDTQYF.